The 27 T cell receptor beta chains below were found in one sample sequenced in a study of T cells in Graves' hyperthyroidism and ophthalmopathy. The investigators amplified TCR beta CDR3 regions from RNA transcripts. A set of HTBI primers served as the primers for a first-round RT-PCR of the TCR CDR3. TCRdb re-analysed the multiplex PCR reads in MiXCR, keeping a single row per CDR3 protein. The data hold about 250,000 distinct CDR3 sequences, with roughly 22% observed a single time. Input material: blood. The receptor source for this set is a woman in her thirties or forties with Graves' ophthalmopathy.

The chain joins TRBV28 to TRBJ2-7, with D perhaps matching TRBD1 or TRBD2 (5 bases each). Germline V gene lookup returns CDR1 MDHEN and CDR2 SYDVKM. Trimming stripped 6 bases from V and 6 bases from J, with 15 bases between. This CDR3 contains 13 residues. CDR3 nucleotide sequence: TGTGCCAGCAGAGGGACGGTCGCCGGCGAGCAGTACTTC. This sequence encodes CASRGTVAGEQYF.

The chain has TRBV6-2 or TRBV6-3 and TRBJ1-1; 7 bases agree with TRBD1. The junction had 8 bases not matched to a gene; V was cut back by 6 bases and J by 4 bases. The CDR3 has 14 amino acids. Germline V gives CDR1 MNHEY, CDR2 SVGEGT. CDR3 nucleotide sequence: TGTGCCAGCAGGCCCTGGACAGGAAGCACTGAAGCTTTCTTT. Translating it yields CASRPWTGSTEAFF.

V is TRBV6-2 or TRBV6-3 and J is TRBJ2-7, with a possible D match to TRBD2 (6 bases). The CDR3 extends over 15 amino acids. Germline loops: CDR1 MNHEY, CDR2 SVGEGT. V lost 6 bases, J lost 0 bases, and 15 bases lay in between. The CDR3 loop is CASSPRAGSSYEQYF. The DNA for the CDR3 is TGTGCCAGCAGCCCACGAGCGGGTAGCTCCTACGAGCAGTACTTC.

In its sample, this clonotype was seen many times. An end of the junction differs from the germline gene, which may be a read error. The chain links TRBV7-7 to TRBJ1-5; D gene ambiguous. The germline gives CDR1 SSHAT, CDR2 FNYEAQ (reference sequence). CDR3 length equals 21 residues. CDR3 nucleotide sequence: TGTGCTAGCAGCTTAGCTCTGGAAGGAATTGGGAAGCCTCATAGCAATCAGCCCCAGCATTTT. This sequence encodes CASSLALEGIGKPHSNQPQHF.

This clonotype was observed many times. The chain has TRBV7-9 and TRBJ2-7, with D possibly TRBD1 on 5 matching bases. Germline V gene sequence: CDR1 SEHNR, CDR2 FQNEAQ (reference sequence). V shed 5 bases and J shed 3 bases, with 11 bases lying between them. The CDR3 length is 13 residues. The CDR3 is CASSGASVYEQYF. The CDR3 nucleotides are TGTGCCAGCAGCGGGGCTTCAGTCTACGAGCAGTACTTC.

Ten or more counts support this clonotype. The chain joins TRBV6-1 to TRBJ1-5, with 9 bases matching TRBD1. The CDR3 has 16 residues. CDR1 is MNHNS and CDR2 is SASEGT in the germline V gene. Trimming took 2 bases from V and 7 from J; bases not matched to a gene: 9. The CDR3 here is CASSEWKGQGYQPQHF. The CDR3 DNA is TGTGCCAGCAGTGAATGGAAGGGACAGGGTTACCAGCCCCAGCATTTT.

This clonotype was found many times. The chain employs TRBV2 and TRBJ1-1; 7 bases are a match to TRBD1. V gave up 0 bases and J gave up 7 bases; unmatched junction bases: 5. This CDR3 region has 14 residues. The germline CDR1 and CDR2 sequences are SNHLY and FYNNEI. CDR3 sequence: CASSEAVRGSEAFF. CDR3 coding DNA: TGTGCCAGCAGTGAAGCAGTCAGGGGGAGTGAAGCTTTCTTT.

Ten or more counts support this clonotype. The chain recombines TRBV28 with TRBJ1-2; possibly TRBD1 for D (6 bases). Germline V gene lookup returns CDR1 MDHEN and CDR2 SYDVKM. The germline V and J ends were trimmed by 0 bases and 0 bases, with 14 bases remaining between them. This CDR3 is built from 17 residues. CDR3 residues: CASSLWVQGKSNYGYTF. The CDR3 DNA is TGTGCCAGCAGTTTATGGGTCCAGGGGAAATCTAACTATGGCTACACCTTC.

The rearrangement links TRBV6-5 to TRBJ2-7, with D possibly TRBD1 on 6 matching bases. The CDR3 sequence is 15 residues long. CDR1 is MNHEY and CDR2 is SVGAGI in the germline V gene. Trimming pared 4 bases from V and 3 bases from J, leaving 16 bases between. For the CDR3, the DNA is TGTGCCAGCAGTTTATCGATCCAGGGACACTACGAGCAGTACTTC. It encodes CASSLSIQGHYEQYF.

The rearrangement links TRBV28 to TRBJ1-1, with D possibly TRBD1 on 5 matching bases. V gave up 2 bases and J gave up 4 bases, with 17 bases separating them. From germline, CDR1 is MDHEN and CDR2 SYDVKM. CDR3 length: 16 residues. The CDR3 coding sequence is TGTGCCAGCAGTTTAATTCGGTGGGGCTCGGGCACTGAAGCTTTCTTT. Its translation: CASSLIRWGSGTEAFF.

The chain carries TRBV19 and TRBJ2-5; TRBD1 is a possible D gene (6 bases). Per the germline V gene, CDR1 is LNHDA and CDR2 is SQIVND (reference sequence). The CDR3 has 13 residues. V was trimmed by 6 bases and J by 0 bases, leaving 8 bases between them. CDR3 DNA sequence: TGTGCCAGTAGGAGGACAGACCAAGAGACCCAGTACTTC. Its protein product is CASRRTDQETQYF.

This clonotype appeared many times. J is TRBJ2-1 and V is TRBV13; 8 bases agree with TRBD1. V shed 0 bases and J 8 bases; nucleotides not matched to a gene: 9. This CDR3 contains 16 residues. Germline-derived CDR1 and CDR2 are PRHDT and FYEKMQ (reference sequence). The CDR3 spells CASSLGPGGAGDEQFF. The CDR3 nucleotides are TGTGCCAGCAGCTTAGGTCCAGGGGGCGCAGGGGATGAGCAGTTCTTC.

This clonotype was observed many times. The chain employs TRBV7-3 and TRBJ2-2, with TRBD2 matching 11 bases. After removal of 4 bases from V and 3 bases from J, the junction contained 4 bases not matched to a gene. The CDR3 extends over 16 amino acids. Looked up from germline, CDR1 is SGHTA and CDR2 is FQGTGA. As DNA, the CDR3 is TGTGCCAGCAGCTCAATAGCGGGAGGGTACACCGGGGAGCTGTTTTTT. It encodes CASSSIAGGYTGELFF.

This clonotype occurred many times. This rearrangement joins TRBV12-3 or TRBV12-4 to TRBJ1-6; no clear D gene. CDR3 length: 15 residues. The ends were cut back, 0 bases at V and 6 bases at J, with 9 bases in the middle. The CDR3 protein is CASSLASSGNSPLHF. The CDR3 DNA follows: TGTGCCAGCAGTTTAGCTAGTTCCGGTAATTCACCCCTCCACTTT.

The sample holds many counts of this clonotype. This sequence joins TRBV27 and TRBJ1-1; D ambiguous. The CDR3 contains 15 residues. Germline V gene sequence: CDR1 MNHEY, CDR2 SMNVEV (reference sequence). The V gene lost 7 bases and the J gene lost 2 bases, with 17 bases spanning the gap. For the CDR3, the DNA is TGTGCCAGCAAGATCGCTCACAGCTTTAACACTGAAGCTTTCTTT. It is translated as CASKIAHSFNTEAFF.

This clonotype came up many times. In DNA, the CDR3 is TGCAGTGCGACCGGGACAGGCTACGAGCAGTACTTC. Translating gives CSATGTGYEQYF. The rearrangement uses TRBV20-1 and TRBJ2-7; 8 nucleotides agree with TRBD1. Germline V CDR1 and CDR2: DFQATT, SNEGSKA (reference sequence). V lost 6 bases to trimming and J lost 3 bases; unmatched junction nucleotides: 4. The CDR3 covers 12 residues.

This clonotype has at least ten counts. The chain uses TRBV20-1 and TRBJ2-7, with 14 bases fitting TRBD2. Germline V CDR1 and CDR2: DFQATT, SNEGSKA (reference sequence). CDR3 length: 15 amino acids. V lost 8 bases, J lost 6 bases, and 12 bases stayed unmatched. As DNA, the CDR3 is TGCAGTCCACAGGGACTAGCGGGAGAGGGCGGCGAGCAGTACTTC. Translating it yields CSPQGLAGEGGEQYF.

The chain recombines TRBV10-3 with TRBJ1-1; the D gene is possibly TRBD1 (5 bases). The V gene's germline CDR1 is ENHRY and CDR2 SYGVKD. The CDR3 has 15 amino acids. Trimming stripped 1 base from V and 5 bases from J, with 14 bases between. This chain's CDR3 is CAISELRGVRTEAFF. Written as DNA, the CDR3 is TGTGCCATCAGTGAGTTGAGAGGGGTGAGGACTGAAGCTTTCTTT.

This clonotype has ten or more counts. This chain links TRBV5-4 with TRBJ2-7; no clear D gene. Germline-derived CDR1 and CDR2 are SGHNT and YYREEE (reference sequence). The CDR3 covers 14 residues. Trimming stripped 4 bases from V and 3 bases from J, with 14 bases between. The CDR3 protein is CASSVPEDRYEQYF. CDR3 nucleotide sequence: TGTGCCAGCAGCGTTCCTGAGGACCGCTACGAGCAGTACTTC.

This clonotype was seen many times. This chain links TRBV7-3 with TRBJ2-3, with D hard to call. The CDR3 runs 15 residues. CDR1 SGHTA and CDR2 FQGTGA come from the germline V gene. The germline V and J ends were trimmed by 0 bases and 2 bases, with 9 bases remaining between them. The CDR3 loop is CASSLTSSTTDTQYF. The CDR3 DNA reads TGTGCCAGCAGCTTAACGAGCTCTACCACAGATACGCAGTATTTT.

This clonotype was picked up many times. Here the CDR3 reads CATSRGRTYQETQYF. The CDR3 nucleotides are TGTGCCACCAGCAGAGGAAGGACTTACCAAGAGACCCAGTACTTC. The V call is TRBV15, the J call TRBJ2-5, with D perhaps matching TRBD2 (5 bases). CDR3 length equals 15 residues. The germline V gene has CDR1 LNHNV and CDR2 YYDKDF (reference sequence). The V gene lost 1 base and the J gene lost 0 bases, with 9 bases spanning the gap.

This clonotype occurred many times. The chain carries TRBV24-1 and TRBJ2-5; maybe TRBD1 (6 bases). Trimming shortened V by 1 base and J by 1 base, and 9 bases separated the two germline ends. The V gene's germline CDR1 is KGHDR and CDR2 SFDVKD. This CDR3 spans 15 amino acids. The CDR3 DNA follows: TGTGCCACCAGTGATTTCGCGGACAGCCAAGAGACCCAGTACTTC. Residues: CATSDFADSQETQYF.

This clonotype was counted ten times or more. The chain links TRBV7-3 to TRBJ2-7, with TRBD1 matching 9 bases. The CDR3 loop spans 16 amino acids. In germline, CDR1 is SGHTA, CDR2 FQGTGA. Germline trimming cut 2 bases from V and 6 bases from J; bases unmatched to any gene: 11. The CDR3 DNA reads TGTGCCAGCAGCTTAGAGAAGGGGACAGGGTATGCCGAGCAGTACTTC. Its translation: CASSLEKGTGYAEQYF. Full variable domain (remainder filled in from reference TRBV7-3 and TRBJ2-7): GAGVSQTPSNKVTEKGKYVELRCDPISGHTALYWYRQSLGQGPEFLIYFQGTGAADDSGLPNDRFFAVRPEGSVSTLKIQRTERGDSAVYLCASSLEKGTGYAEQYFGPGTRLTVT.

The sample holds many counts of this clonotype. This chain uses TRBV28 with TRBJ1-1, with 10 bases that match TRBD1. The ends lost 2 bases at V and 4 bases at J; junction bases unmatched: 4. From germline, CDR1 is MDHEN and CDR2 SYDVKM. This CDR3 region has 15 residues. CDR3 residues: CASSLPGQGPTEAFF. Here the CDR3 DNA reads TGTGCCAGCAGTTTACCGGGACAGGGGCCCACTGAAGCTTTCTTT. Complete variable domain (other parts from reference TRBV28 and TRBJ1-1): DVKVTQSSRYLVKRTGEKVFLECVQDMDHENMFWYRQDPGLGLRLIYFSYDVKMKEKGDIPEGYSVSREKKERFSLILESASTNQTSMYLCASSLPGQGPTEAFFGQGTRLTVV.

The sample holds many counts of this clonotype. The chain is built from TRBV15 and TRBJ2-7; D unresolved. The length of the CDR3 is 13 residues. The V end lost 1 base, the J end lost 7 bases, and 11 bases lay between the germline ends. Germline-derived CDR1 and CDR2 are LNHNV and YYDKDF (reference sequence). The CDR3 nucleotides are TGTGCCACCAGCAGAGTCGAAGGTCGGGAGCAGTACTTC. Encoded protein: CATSRVEGREQYF.

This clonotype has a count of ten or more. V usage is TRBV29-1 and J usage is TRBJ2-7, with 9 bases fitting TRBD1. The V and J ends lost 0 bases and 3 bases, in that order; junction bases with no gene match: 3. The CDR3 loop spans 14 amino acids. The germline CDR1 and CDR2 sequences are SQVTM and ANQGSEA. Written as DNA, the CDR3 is TGCAGCGTTGAAGAGGGGACAGGGCTCTACGAGCAGTACTTC. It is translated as CSVEEGTGLYEQYF.

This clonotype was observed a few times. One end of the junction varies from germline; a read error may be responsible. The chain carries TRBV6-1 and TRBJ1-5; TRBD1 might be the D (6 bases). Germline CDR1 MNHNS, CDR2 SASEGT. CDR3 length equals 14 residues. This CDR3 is CASSQQGGNQPHHF. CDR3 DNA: TGTGCCAGCAGTCAACAGGGAGGGAATCAGCCCCATCATTTT.